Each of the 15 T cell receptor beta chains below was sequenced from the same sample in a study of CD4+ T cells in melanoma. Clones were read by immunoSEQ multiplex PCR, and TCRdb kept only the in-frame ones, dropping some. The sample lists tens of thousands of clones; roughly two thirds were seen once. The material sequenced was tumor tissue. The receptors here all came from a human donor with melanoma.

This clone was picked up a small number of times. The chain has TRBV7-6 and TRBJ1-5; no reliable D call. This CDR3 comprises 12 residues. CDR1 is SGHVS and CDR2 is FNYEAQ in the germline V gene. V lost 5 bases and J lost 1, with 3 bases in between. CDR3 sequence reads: CASSESNQPQHF. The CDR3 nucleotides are TGTGCCAGCAGCGAGAGCAATCAGCCCCAGCATTTT.

The CDR3 region has the DNA TGTGCCAGCAGCCACGTCCCCTTCCCCGACAGCCGGAGGACTGAAGCTTTCTTT. Translated, it gives CASSHVPFPDSRRTEAFF. The chain recombines TRBV4-2 with TRBJ1-1; maybe TRBD1 (5 bases). This CDR3 comprises 18 residues. Looked up from germline, CDR1 is LGHNA and CDR2 is YNFKEQ. V shed 3 bases and J shed 5 bases, with 25 bases lying between them.

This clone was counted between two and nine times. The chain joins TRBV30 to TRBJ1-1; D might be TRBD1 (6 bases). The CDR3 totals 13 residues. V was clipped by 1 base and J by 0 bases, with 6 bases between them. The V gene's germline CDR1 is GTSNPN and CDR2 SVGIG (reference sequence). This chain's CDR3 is CAWSAGVNTEAFF. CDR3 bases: TGTGCCTGGAGTGCAGGGGTGAACACTGAAGCTTTCTTT.

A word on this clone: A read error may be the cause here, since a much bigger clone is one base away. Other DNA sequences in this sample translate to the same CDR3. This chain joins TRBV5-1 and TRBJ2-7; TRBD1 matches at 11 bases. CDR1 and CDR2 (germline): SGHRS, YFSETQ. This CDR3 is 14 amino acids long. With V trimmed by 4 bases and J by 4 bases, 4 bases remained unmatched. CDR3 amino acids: CASSHGTGGYEQYF. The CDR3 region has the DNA TGCGCCAGCAGCCACGGGACAGGGGGGTACGAGCAGTACTTC.

The CDR3 sequence is CSVEGGGRAFF. In DNA form, the CDR3 reads TGCAGCGTTGAGGGCGGGGGCAGAGCTTTCTTT. The chain is built from TRBV29-1 and TRBJ1-1; D is possibly TRBD1 (6 bases). Trimming left V 3 bases short and J 10 bases short, with 12 bases between. Germline assignment: CDR1 SQVTM and CDR2 ANQGSEA. The CDR3 is 11 amino acids.

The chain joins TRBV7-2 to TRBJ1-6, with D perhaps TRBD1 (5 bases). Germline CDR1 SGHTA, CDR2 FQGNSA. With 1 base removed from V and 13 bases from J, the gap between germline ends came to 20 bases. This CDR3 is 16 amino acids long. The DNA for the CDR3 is TGTGCCAGCAGCTTAGACGGTACGGGGGTTCGTAGGCCCCTCCACTTT. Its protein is CASSLDGTGVRRPLHF.

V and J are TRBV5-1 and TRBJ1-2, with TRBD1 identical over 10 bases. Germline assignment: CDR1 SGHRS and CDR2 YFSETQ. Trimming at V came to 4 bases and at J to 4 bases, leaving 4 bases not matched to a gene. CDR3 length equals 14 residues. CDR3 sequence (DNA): TGCGCCAGCAGCACCTGGACAGGGGGCTATGGCTACACCTTC. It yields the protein CASSTWTGGYGYTF.

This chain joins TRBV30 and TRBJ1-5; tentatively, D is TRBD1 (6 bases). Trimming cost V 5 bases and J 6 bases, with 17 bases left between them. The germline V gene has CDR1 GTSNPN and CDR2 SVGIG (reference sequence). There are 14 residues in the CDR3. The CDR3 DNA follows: TGTGCCTGGGGACCCGGGGGGCAGGGTCAGCCCCAGCATTTT. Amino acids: CAWGPGGQGQPQHF.

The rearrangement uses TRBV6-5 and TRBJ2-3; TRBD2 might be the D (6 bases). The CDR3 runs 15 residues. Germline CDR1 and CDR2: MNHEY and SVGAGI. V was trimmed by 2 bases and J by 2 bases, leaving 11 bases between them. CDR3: CASSYQVDYTDTQYF. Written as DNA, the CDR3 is TGTGCCAGCAGTTACCAGGTGGACTACACAGATACGCAGTATTTT.

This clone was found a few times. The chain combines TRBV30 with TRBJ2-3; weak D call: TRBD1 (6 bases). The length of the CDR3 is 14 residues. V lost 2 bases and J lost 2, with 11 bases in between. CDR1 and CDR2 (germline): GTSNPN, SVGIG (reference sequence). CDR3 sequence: CAWSRQGLTDTQYF. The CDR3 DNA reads TGTGCCTGGAGTAGGCAGGGGCTCACAGATACGCAGTATTTT.

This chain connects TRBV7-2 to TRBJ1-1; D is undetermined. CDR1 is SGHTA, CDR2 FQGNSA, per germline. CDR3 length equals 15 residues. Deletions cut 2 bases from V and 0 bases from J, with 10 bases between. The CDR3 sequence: CASSLRAGMNTEAFF. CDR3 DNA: TGTGCCAGCAGCTTACGGGCAGGTATGAACACTGAAGCTTTCTTT.

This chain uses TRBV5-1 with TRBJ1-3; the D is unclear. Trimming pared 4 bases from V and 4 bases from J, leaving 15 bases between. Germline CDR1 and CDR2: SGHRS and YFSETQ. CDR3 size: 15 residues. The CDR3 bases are TGCGCCAGCAGCCCAGGACTTGAGTCGGGAAACACCATATATTTT. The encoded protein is CASSPGLESGNTIYF.

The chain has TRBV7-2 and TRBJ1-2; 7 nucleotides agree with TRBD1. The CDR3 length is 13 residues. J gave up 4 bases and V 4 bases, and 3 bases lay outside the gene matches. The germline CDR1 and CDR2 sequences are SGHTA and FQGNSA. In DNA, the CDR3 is TGTGCCAGCAGCTCCGGGACAGTCTATGGCTACACCTTC. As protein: CASSSGTVYGYTF.

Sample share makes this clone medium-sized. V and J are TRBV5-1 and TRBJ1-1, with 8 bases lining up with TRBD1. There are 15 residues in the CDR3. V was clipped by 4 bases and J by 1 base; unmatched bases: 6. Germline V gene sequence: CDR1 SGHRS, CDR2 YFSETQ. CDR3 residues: CASSRTGLGNTEAFF. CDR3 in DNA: TGCGCCAGCAGCCGGACAGGGTTGGGGAACACTGAAGCTTTCTTT.

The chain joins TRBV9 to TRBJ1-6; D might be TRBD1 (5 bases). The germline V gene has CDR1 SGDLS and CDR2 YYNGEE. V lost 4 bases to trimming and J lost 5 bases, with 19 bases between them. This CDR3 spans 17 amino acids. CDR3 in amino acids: CASSPSGALGNNSPLHF. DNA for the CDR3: TGTGCCAGCAGCCCTAGTGGGGCTCTAGGAAATAATTCACCCCTCCACTTT.